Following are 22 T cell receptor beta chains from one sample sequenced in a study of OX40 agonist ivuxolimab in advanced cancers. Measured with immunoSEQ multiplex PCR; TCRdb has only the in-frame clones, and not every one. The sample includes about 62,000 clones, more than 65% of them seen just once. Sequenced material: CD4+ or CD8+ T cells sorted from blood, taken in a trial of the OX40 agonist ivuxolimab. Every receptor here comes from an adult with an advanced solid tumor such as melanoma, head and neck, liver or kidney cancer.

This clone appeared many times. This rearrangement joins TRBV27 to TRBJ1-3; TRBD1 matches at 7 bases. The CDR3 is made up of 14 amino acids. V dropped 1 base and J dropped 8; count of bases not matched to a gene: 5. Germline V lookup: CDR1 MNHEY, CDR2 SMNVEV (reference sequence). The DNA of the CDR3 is TGTGCCAGCAGTTTATACCCCACAGGGGACACCATATATTTT. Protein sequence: CASSLYPTGDTIYF.

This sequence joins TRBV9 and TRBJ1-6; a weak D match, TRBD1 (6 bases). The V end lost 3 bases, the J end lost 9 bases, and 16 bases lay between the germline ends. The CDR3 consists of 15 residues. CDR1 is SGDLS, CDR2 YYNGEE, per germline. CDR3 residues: CASSAQPGASSPLHF. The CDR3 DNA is TGTGCCAGCAGCGCTCAACCAGGGGCCAGTTCACCCCTCCACTTT.

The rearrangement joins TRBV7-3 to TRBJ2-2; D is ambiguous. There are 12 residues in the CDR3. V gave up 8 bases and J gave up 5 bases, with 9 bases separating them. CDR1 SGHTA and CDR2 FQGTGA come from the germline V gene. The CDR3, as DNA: TGTGCCAGCGGGTATAGGACCGGGGAGCTGTTTTTT. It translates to CASGYRTGELFF.

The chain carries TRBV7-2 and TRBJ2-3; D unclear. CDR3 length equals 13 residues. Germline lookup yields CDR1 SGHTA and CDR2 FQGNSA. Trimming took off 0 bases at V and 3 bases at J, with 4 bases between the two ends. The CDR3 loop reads CASSLAVTDTQYF. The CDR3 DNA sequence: TGTGCCAGCAGCTTAGCGGTGACAGATACGCAGTATTTT.

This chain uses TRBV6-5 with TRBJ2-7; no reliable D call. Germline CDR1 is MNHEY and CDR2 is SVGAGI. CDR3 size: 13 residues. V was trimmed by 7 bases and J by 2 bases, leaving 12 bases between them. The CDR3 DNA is TGTGCCAGCACGGGCACCATTACCTACGAGCAGTACTTC. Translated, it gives CASTGTITYEQYF.

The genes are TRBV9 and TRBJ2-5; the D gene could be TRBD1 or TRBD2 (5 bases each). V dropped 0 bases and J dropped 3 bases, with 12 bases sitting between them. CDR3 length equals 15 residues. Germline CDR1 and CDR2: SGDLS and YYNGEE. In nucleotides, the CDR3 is TGTGCCAGCAGCGTAGTCGGTTGGGGGAAAGAGACCCAGTACTTC. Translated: CASSVVGWGKETQYF.

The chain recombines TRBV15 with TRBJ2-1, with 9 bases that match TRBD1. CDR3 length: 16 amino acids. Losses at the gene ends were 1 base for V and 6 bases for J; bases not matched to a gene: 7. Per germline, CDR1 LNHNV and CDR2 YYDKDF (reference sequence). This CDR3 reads CATSRGSDRGANEQFF. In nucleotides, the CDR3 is TGTGCCACCAGCAGAGGATCTGACAGGGGGGCCAATGAGCAGTTCTTC.

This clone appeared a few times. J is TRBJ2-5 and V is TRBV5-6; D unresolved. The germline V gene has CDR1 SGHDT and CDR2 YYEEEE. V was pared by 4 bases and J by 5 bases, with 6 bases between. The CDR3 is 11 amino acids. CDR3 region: CASSTGETQYF. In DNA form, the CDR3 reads TGTGCCAGCAGCACTGGGGAGACCCAGTACTTC.

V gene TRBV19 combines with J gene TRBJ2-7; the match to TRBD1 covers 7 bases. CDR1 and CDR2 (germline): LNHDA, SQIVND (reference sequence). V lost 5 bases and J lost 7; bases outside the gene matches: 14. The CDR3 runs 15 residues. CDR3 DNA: TGTGCCAGTAGTGCCTCCTGGGACAGCCTCTATGAGCAGTACTTC. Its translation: CASSASWDSLYEQYF.

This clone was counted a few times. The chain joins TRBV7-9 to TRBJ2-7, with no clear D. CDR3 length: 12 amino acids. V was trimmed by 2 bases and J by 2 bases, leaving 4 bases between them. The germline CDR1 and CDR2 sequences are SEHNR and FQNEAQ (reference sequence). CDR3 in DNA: TGTGCCAGCAGCTTATTCCCCTACGAGCAGTACTTC. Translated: CASSLFPYEQYF.

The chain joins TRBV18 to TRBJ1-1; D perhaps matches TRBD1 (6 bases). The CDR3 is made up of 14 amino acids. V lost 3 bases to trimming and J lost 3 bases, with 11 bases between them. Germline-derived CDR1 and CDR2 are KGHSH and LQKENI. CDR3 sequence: CASSPQGQYTEAFF. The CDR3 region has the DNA TGTGCCAGCTCACCCCAGGGGCAATACACTGAAGCTTTCTTT.

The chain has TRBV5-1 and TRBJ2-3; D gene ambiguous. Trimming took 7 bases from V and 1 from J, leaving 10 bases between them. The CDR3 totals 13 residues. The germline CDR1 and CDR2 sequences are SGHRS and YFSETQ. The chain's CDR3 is CASCALGTDTQYF. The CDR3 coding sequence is TGCGCCAGCTGCGCGCTTGGCACAGATACGCAGTATTTT.

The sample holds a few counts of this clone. CDR3 in amino acids: CASSYEGSQPQHF. As DNA, the CDR3 is TGTGCCAGCAGTTACGAAGGGAGTCAGCCCCAGCATTTT. V is TRBV6-5 and J is TRBJ1-5; D is ambiguous. The V end was cut by 2 bases, the J end by 6 bases, with 8 bases between. The germline V gene encodes CDR1 MNHEY and CDR2 SVGAGI. The length of the CDR3 is 13 residues.

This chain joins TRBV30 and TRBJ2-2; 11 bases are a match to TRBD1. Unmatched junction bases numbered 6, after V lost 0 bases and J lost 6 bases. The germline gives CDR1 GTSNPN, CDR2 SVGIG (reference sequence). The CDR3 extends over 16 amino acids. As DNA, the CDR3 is TGTGCCTGGAGTGTTACAGGACAGGGGGCGGCCGGGGAGCTGTTTTTT. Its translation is CAWSVTGQGAAGELFF. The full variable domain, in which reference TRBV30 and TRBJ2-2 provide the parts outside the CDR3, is SQTIHQWPATLVQPVGSPLSLECTVEGTSNPNLYWYRQAAGRGLQLLFYSVGIGQISSEVPQNLSASRPQDRQFILSSKKLLLSDSGFYLCAWSVTGQGAAGELFFGEGSRLTVL.

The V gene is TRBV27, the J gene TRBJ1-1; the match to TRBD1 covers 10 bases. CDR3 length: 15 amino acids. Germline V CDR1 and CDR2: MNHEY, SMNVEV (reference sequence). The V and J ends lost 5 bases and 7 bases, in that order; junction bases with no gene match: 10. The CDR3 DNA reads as TGTGCCAGCAGTCCCGTCGGACAGGGGGGGATTGAAGCTTTCTTT. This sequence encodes CASSPVGQGGIEAFF.

The CDR3 nucleotides read TGTGCCAGCAGTTACTTAAACAGGGACGCTTCACCCCTCCACTTT. This translates into CASSYLNRDASPLHF. The rearrangement links TRBV6-5 to TRBJ1-6; perhaps TRBD1 as D (6 bases). CDR3 length equals 15 residues. Germline CDR1 is MNHEY and CDR2 is SVGAGI. Trimming cost V 1 base and J 9 bases, with 13 bases left between them.

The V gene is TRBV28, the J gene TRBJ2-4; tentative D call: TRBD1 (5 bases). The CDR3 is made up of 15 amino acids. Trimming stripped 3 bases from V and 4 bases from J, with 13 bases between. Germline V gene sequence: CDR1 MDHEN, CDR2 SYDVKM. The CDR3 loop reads CASSLSQGEKNIQYF. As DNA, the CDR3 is TGTGCCAGCAGTTTGTCTCAAGGGGAAAAAAACATTCAGTACTTC.

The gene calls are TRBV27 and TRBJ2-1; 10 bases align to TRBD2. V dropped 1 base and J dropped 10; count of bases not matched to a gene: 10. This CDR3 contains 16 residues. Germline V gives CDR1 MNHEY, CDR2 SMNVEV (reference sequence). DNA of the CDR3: TGTGCCAGCAGTTTATTTCTAGCGGGGGTACCTGGGGAGCAGTTCTTC. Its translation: CASSLFLAGVPGEQFF.

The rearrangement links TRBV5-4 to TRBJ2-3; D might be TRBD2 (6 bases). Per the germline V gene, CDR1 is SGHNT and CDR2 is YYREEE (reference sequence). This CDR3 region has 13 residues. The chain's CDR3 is CASSGASSNTQYF. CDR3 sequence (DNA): TGTGCTAGTTCGGGAGCCTCATCGAATACGCAGTATTTT.

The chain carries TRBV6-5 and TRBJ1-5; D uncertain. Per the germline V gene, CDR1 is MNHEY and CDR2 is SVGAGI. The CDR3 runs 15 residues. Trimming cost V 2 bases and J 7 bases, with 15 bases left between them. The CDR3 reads CASSYVSGGGQPQHF. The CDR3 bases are TGTGCCAGCAGTTACGTCTCCGGAGGCGGGCAGCCCCAGCATTTT.

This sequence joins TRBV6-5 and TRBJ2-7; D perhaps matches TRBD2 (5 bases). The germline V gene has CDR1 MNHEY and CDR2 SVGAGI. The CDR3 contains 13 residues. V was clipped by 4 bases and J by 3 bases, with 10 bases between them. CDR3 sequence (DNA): TGTGCCAGCAGTTTCACCGCGGGCTACGAGCAGTACTTC. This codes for CASSFTAGYEQYF.

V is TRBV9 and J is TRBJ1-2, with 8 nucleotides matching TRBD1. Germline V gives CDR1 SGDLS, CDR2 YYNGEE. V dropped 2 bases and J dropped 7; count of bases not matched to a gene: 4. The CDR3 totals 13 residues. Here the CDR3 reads CASSVDRAGGYTF. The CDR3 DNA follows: TGTGCCAGCAGCGTGGACAGGGCCGGTGGCTACACCTTC.